This T cell receptor (beta chain) derives from a study of shared clonotypes between healthy human individuals. Remarks on this clone: Antigen unknown.

Regarding the study as a whole: It was observed that roughly 5.4% of naive CD4 clonotypes were shared across several donors.

CDR1 is SNHLY, CDR2 FYNNEI, per germline. The CDR3 has 14 residues. V lost 4 bases to trimming and J lost 2 bases, with 9 bases between them. The authors distributed each subset's genomic DNA evenly over several immunoSEQ plates. 150 to 250 ng DNA, approximately 31,000 T cell genomes, went into each sorted-subset replicate PCR. TCRdb's table, derived via immunoSEQ multiplex PCR, lists solely in-frame clones and lacks some. Altogether about 550,000 clones are present, roughly 95% being singletons, with the ten largest covering about 0.11%. Only CD45RO-negative cells positively selected for CCR7 counted as naive CD8 cells, so terminally differentiated effector memory CD45RA+ cells were excluded.

The sample comprised naive CD8+ T cells sorted from blood. This clonotype was sampled from a woman aged 30 to 39 in good health. V gene TRBV2 combines with J gene TRBJ1-5; TRBD1 might be the D (5 bases). The CDR3 coding sequence is TGTGCCAGCAGTGTAGGGGTGGGCAATCAGCCCCAGCATTTT. Translated, it gives CASSVGVGNQPQHF. The full variable domain, with the rest looked up from reference TRBV2 and TRBJ1-5, is EPEVTQTPSHQVTQMGQEVILRCVPISNHLYFYWYRQILGQKVEFLVSFYNNEISEKSEIFDDQFSVERPDGSNFTLKIRSTKLEDSAMYFCASSVGVGNQPQHFGDGTRLSIL.